Reported below is one TCR beta chain. The record originates from a study of blood T cell repertoires in COVID-19. For the study at large: Some COVID-19 samples were acute and others convalescent; all came from the United States, Italy and Spain. The analysed material was cDNA or gDNA that came from T cells, B-cell-depleted T cells, or PBMCs.

This CDR3 has 15 residues. The V segment lost 5 bases and the J segment 7 bases; nucleotides outside the gene matches: 11. From germline, CDR1 is SGHRS and CDR2 YFSETQ. Measured with immunoSEQ multiplex PCR; TCRdb has only the in-frame clones, and not every one. Here the sample spans 200,000 to 250,000 clones, 85% to 90% being singletons. Material for sequencing was peripheral blood. The J gene is TRBJ1-2, the V gene TRBV5-1; 10 bases match TRBD1. The sequence came from a man older than 75 with acute or convalescent COVID-19. The CDR3, as DNA: TGCGCCAGCAGAAATGGACAGGGGGACGGGGGTGGCTACACCTTC. Protein product: CASRNGQGDGGGYTF.